This T cell receptor beta chain appears in the sequencing data of a study of T-cell reconstitution after alpha-beta-depleted transplantation in children. Overall study results and limits: Diversity of TCRbeta at day 60 was high in some patients, arising from surviving recipient T cells and thymic progenitors. Reportedly, only several hundred clones from non-depleted graft cells drove alpha-beta T-cell counts at about two months. T-cell numbers and diversity, one year after transplant, stemmed largely from T cells that were newly produced.

Concerning this clonotype itself: The target antigen is unknown.

During its preparation, the TCRbeta library received unique molecular identifiers. Using its own MiXCR run on the PCR reads, TCRdb lists one record per CDR3 protein. The sample consists of about 900,000 distinct CDR3 sequences, under 30% of them appearing once. V shed 1 base and J shed 6 bases, with 12 bases lying between them. Looked up from germline, CDR1 is MGHRA and CDR2 is YSYEKL. The CDR3 has 15 residues. This clonotype originated in a boy in the first two years of life who had a stem cell transplant for SCID, so the T cells may come from the graft donor. The V gene is TRBV4-1, the J gene TRBJ1-4; D unresolved. The sample was PBMCs, mostly from graft donor cells, taken 360 days after TCRalphabeta/CD19-depleted stem cell transplant. CDR3 sequence reads: CASSQAFGRDEKLFF. In DNA form, the CDR3 reads TGCGCCAGCAGCCAAGCGTTTGGGAGGGATGAAAAACTGTTTTTT.